This is a list of T cell receptor beta chains from one sample in a study of molecular identifiers for immune sequencing clone quantification. TCRdb reprocessed the PCR reads via MiXCR and lists one record per CDR3 protein. The repertoire holds roughly 630,000 distinct CDR3 sequences, with 25% as singletons. The sample taken for sequencing was naive CD8+ T cells from blood, with Jurkat cell RNA spiked in. All receptors derive from a human donor in good health. Some libraries in this study had Jurkat cell RNA spiked in. Each CDR3 is given with its conserved first and last residue. Each record gives: J gene, V gene, D gene, clone size, CDR3 DNA, CDR3 protein. A D gene is named only where the DNA matches it firmly. For some rows the clone size is stated as once, few or many, or as a class when expanded; others skip it.

J: TRBJ2-1
V: TRBV28
D: TRBD1
size: -
DNA: TGTGCCAGCAGTTTATGGTCAGGGGGAAGGAGCTCCTACAATGAGCAGTTCTTC
CDR3: CASSLWSGGRSSYNEQFF

J: TRBJ1-6
V: TRBV7-9
D: -
size: many
DNA: TGTGCCAGCAGCCACGATAGCTATAATTCACCCCTCCACTTT
CDR3: CASSHDSYNSPLHF

J: TRBJ2-7
V: TRBV20-1
D: TRBD1
size: many
DNA: TGCAGTGCTAGTCACAGGGGATACGAGCAGTACTTC
CDR3: CSASHRGYEQYF

J: TRBJ2-7
V: TRBV19
D: TRBD1
size: few
DNA: TGTGCCAGTAGTATGGGACAGGGAATCTCCTACGAGCAGTACTTC
CDR3: CASSMGQGISYEQYF

J: TRBJ1-2
V: TRBV4-1
D: TRBD1
size: -
DNA: TGCGCCAGCAGCCCGAACAGGGGTACTAACTATGGCTACACCTTC
CDR3: CASSPNRGTNYGYTF

J: TRBJ1-6
V: TRBV7-8
D: -
size: few
DNA: TGTGCCAGCAGCTTAGGTCAGGGAGTTAATTCACCCCTCCACTTT
CDR3: CASSLGQGVNSPLHF

J: TRBJ1-5
V: TRBV12-3/TRBV12-4
D: -
size: many
DNA: TGTGCCAGCAGTTTAGGGGGGAGTAGCAATCAGCCCCAGCATTTT
CDR3: CASSLGGSSNQPQHF

J: TRBJ2-3
V: TRBV7-6
D: -
size: many
DNA: TGTGCCAGCAGCTCCCCAGTGGGGGGAGGAACCACAGATACGCAGTATTTT
CDR3: CASSSPVGGGTTDTQYF

J: TRBJ2-5
V: TRBV20-1
D: -
size: few
DNA: TGCGGTGCTCCAGGGCCCCAAGAGGAAGAGACCCAGTACTTC
CDR3: CGAPGPQEEETQYF

J: TRBJ2-7
V: TRBV10-3
D: TRBD2
size: many
DNA: TGTGCCATCAGTGATGGGGGGGCCTACGAGCAGTACTTC
CDR3: CAISDGGAYEQYF

J: TRBJ2-5
V: TRBV7-9
D: -
size: many
DNA: TGTGCCAGCAGCGCAGACAGGAGCCAAGAGACCCAGTACTTC
CDR3: CASSADRSQETQYF

J: TRBJ1-1
V: TRBV10-3
D: TRBD1
size: -
DNA: TGTGCCATCAGTGAGCTGATGACAGGGGGCGCGACTGAAGCTTTCTTT
CDR3: CAISELMTGGATEAFF

J: TRBJ1-1
V: TRBV18
D: -
size: few
DNA: TGTGCCAGCTCACCGACAGCCCCCCAGGGTCCGAACACTGAAGCTTTCTTT
CDR3: CASSPTAPQGPNTEAFF

J: TRBJ2-7
V: TRBV7-8
D: -
size: many
DNA: TGTGCCAGCAGCGAGCCCCGGGACCCGCGGCCATACGAGCAGTACTTC
CDR3: CASSEPRDPRPYEQYF

J: TRBJ2-2
V: TRBV19
D: -
size: many
DNA: TGTGCCAGTAGCGGGAGCACCGGGGAGCTGTTTTTT
CDR3: CASSGSTGELFF

J: TRBJ2-7
V: TRBV19
D: TRBD1
size: few
DNA: TGTGCCATTAGTACAACCGGGACAGGGGAATTCTACGAGCAGTACTTC
CDR3: CAISTTGTGEFYEQYF

J: TRBJ1-2
V: TRBV4-2
D: TRBD1
size: -
DNA: TGTGTTAGCAGCCAAGGACAGGGCGATGGCTACACCTTC
CDR3: CVSSQGQGDGYTF

J: TRBJ1-2
V: TRBV15
D: TRBD1
size: few
DNA: TGTGCCACCAGCAGGGACAGGGGCGGAGATGGCTACACCTTC
CDR3: CATSRDRGGDGYTF

J: TRBJ2-3
V: TRBV28
D: -
size: -
DNA: TGTGCCAGCGGTTTGGGCTACTCCACAGATACGCAGTATTTT
CDR3: CASGLGYSTDTQYF

J: TRBJ2-5
V: TRBV7-9
D: TRBD1
size: -
DNA: TGTGCCAGCAGCTTAGTAGAGGGGGCTCAAGAGACCCAGTACTTC
CDR3: CASSLVEGAQETQYF

J: TRBJ2-7
V: TRBV7-7
D: TRBD1
size: -
DNA: TGTGCCCGCCGCTTGGGGACAGGGGTGGGGGAGCCGTACTTC
CDR3: CARRLGTGVGEPYF

J: TRBJ2-7
V: TRBV4-3
D: TRBD2
size: -
DNA: TGCGCCAGCAGCCAAGGGGGTAGCGGGAGCATCGACGAGCAGTACTTC
CDR3: CASSQGGSGSIDEQYF

J: TRBJ1-5
V: TRBV10-3
D: -
size: many
DNA: TGTGCCATCAGTGAGTCGGGGGACAGCAATCAGCCCCAGCATTTT
CDR3: CAISESGDSNQPQHF

J: TRBJ2-7
V: TRBV3-1
D: -
size: -
DNA: TGTGCCAGCAGCCTCGAGGGGGGCTTCTCCTACGAGCAGTACTTC
CDR3: CASSLEGGFSYEQYF

J: TRBJ2-3
V: TRBV20-1
D: TRBD2
size: many
DNA: TGCAGTGCTAGGGGATCGACTAGCGGCCCTTCAGATACGCAGTATTTT
CDR3: CSARGSTSGPSDTQYF

J: TRBJ1-1
V: TRBV4-3
D: TRBD1
size: many
DNA: TGCGCCAGCAGCCCGGGACAGGGGATCGCTGAAGCTTTCTTT
CDR3: CASSPGQGIAEAFF

J: TRBJ2-2
V: TRBV12-3/TRBV12-4
D: -
size: many
DNA: TGTGCCAGCAGGGCACCAATGAACACCGGGGAGCTGTTTTTT
CDR3: CASRAPMNTGELFF

J: TRBJ1-3
V: TRBV9
D: TRBD1
size: -
DNA: TGTGCCAGCAGCCCAAGGACAGGCTCTGGAAACACCATATATTTT
CDR3: CASSPRTGSGNTIYF

J: TRBJ2-7
V: TRBV5-6
D: TRBD2
size: many
DNA: TGTGCCAGCTCTGAGGCCCTAGCGGGCGAGCAGTACTTC
CDR3: CASSEALAGEQYF

J: TRBJ2-7
V: TRBV19
D: -
size: few
DNA: TGTGCCAGTAGTCGGGGGAACCACGAGCAGTACTTC
CDR3: CASSRGNHEQYF

J: TRBJ2-6
V: TRBV6-4
D: -
size: few
DNA: TGTGCCAGCAGTGAAACAGGGCTCTCTGGGGCCAACGTCCTGACTTTC
CDR3: CASSETGLSGANVLTF

J: TRBJ1-6
V: TRBV12-3/TRBV12-4
D: -
size: -
DNA: TGTGCCAGCAGTTTATGGGGACTGGACTATAATTCACCCCTCCACTTT
CDR3: CASSLWGLDYNSPLHF

J: TRBJ2-7
V: TRBV12-3/TRBV12-4
D: -
size: -
DNA: TGTGCCAGCAGTTTAGGTGGTTCGGGGCAGTACTTC
CDR3: CASSLGGSGQYF

J: TRBJ2-7
V: TRBV6-2/TRBV6-3
D: -
size: many
DNA: TGTGCCAGCAGTCCCCGTTGGGAGCAGTACTTC
CDR3: CASSPRWEQYF

J: TRBJ1-5
V: TRBV6-1
D: TRBD1
size: few
DNA: TGTGCCAGCAGTGGAGGGGGAGGGGGCTACGGGGCCGTAAATCAGCCCCAGCATTTT
CDR3: CASSGGGGGYGAVNQPQHF

J: TRBJ2-5
V: TRBV30
D: -
size: few
DNA: TGTGCCTGGAGTGTGGGGAGTTTTGAAGAGACCCAGTACTTC
CDR3: CAWSVGSFEETQYF

J: TRBJ2-1
V: TRBV6-2/TRBV6-3
D: -
size: few
DNA: TGTGCCAGCAGTTCCTCGAAACCGGCCCCCCTTTTTGATGAGCAGTTCTTC
CDR3: CASSSSKPAPLFDEQFF

J: TRBJ2-7
V: TRBV7-2
D: TRBD2
size: -
DNA: TGTGCCAGCAGCCAAACCGGGACTAGCGGCGACGAGCAGTACTTC
CDR3: CASSQTGTSGDEQYF

J: TRBJ2-2
V: TRBV10-3
D: TRBD2
size: few
DNA: TGTGCCATCAGTGAAAGCGGGGGGCCAAACACCGGGGAGCTGTTTTTT
CDR3: CAISESGGPNTGELFF

J: TRBJ1-1
V: TRBV5-3
D: -
size: -
DNA: TGTGCCAGCAACCGGGGGGGAGGAGGGTACACTGAAGCTTTCTTT
CDR3: CASNRGGGGYTEAFF

J: TRBJ2-7
V: TRBV9
D: -
size: -
DNA: TGTGCCAGCAGCCCCTCTTATGGGAGCTCCTACGGGCAGTACTTC
CDR3: CASSPSYGSSYGQYF

J: TRBJ2-7
V: TRBV7-9
D: TRBD1
size: few
DNA: TGTGCCAGCAGCCAAACGACAGGGAGTCTATACGAGCAGTACTTC
CDR3: CASSQTTGSLYEQYF

J: TRBJ1-4
V: TRBV27
D: -
size: -
DNA: TGTGCCAGCAGTTGGGGGGCAGGAGGAGAAAAACTGTTTTTT
CDR3: CASSWGAGGEKLFF

J: TRBJ2-6
V: TRBV30
D: -
size: -
DNA: TGTGCCTGGAGTGGGTTTTCTGGGGCCAACGTCCTGACTTTC
CDR3: CAWSGFSGANVLTF

J: TRBJ2-5
V: TRBV7-9
D: TRBD1
size: few
DNA: TGTGCCAGCAGCCCCCCAATCGGGACAGGGCAAGAGACCCAGTACTTC
CDR3: CASSPPIGTGQETQYF

J: TRBJ1-5
V: TRBV12-3/TRBV12-4
D: TRBD1
size: -
DNA: TGTGCCAGCAGTTCGGACAGGGCGGGCAATCAGCCCCAGCATTTT
CDR3: CASSSDRAGNQPQHF

J: TRBJ1-2
V: TRBV29-1
D: TRBD1
size: many
DNA: TGCAGCGTTGAGGACGGGACAGGGATAAACTATGGCTACACCTTC
CDR3: CSVEDGTGINYGYTF

J: TRBJ2-7
V: TRBV7-9
D: -
size: many
DNA: TGTGCCAGCAGCCCACCCGGAGCCCCCTACGAGCAGTACTTC
CDR3: CASSPPGAPYEQYF

J: TRBJ2-3
V: TRBV11-3
D: -
size: once
DNA: TGTGCCAGCAGCTCGTTTCCTCGGGGCACAGATACGCAGTATTTT
CDR3: CASSSFPRGTDTQYF

J: TRBJ2-5
V: TRBV25-1
D: -
size: many
DNA: TGTGCCAGCAGTGAACTGGGCGTGCAAGAGACCCAGTACTTC
CDR3: CASSELGVQETQYF

J: TRBJ2-1
V: TRBV7-9
D: -
size: -
DNA: TGTGCCAGCAGCTTAAGGTGGGACTCGCCGGCCAATGAGCAGTTCTTC
CDR3: CASSLRWDSPANEQFF

J: TRBJ2-3
V: TRBV19
D: TRBD1
size: -
DNA: TGTGCCAGTAGTAAAACAGGGGCTCATACGCAGTATTTT
CDR3: CASSKTGAHTQYF

J: TRBJ1-1
V: TRBV28
D: TRBD1
size: few
DNA: TGTGCCAGTTACAGGGGGCTGGACACTGAAGCTTTCTTT
CDR3: CASYRGLDTEAFF

J: TRBJ2-7
V: TRBV18
D: -
size: -
DNA: TGTGCCAGCTCACGCGGGGACACCCTCTCCTACGAGCAGTACTTC
CDR3: CASSRGDTLSYEQYF

J: TRBJ2-7
V: TRBV5-1
D: -
size: many
DNA: TGCGCCAGCAGCCCATACCCCGGGGGAAGTTCTTACGAGCAGTACTTC
CDR3: CASSPYPGGSSYEQYF

J: TRBJ2-7
V: TRBV6-6
D: -
size: -
DNA: TGTGCCAGCAGTTACTCGAAGGTGAGGGGACCCTCCTACGAGCAGTACTTC
CDR3: CASSYSKVRGPSYEQYF

J: TRBJ2-1
V: TRBV12-3/TRBV12-4
D: -
size: few
DNA: TGTGCCAGCAGTTTCCCCGGGGAGCAGTTCTTC
CDR3: CASSFPGEQFF